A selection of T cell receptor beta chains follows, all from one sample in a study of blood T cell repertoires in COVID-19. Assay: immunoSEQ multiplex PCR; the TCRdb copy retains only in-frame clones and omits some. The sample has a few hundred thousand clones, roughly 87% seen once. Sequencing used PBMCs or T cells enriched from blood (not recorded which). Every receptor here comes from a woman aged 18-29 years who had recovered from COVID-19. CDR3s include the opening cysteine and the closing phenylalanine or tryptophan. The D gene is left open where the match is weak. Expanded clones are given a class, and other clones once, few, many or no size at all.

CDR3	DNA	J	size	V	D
CASSLDRGSLFF	TGTGCCAGCAGCTTAGACAGGGGATCCCTCTTCTTC	TRBJ2-7	few	TRBV7-2	TRBD1
CAWSKGLGTNTQYF	TGTGCCTGGAGTAAGGGACTAGGCACCAATACGCAGTATTTT	TRBJ2-3	NA	TRBV30	TRBD2
CASSLGLSGRADNEQFF	TGTGCCAGCAGCTTGGGGTTAAGCGGGAGGGCCGACAATGAGCAGTTCTTC	TRBJ2-1	NA	TRBV11-3	TRBD2
CASSPLDRNYGYTF	TGCGCCAGCAGCCCACTTGACAGAAACTATGGCTACACCTTC	TRBJ1-2	NA	TRBV4-3	NA
CASSPGEFGGETQYF	TGCGCCAGCAGCCCCGGAGAATTCGGAGGGGAGACCCAGTACTTC	TRBJ2-5	NA	TRBV4-3	NA
CASSMFGTQETQYF	TGTGCCAGTAGTATGTTCGGGACTCAAGAGACCCAGTACTTC	TRBJ2-5	NA	TRBV19	NA
CASSTQTGVREKLFF	TGTGCCAGCAGCACCCAGACAGGGGTCCGGGAAAAACTGTTTTTT	TRBJ1-4	once	TRBV9	TRBD1
CASSAPGQGNTIYF	TGTGCCAGCAGCGCCCCGGGACAGGGAAACACCATATATTTT	TRBJ1-3	NA	TRBV5-4	TRBD1
CASSKSTSTDTQYF	TGTGCCAGCAGCAAAAGCACTAGCACAGATACGCAGTATTTT	TRBJ2-3	NA	TRBV7-3	NA
CASSLRRGTQETQYF	TGTGCCAGCAGCTTGCGACGGGGAACCCAAGAGACCCAGTACTTC	TRBJ2-5	NA	TRBV5-4	NA
CASSLDRGLLMNTEAFF	TGCGCCAGCAGCTTAGACAGGGGGCTTTTAATGAACACTGAAGCTTTCTTT	TRBJ1-1	NA	TRBV5-1	TRBD1
CASSSGTSGKGTGELFF	TGTGCCAGCAGTTCCGGGACTAGCGGGAAGGGGACCGGGGAGCTGTTTTTT	TRBJ2-2	NA	TRBV5-4	TRBD2
CASSPERGPPYNEQFF	TGTGCCAGCAGCCCCGAGCGGGGCCCTCCCTACAATGAGCAGTTCTTC	TRBJ2-1	NA	TRBV7-3	TRBD2
CATPPGRANYGYTF	TGTGCCACTCCTCCCGGGAGAGCTAACTATGGCTACACCTTC	TRBJ1-2	NA	TRBV24-1	NA
CASTLRRGVDQPQHF	TGTGCCAGCACCCTCAGACGAGGCGTTGATCAGCCCCAGCATTTT	TRBJ1-5	few	TRBV2	NA
CASSESGHTTQYF	TGTGCCAGCAGTGAGTCGGGACATACGACCCAGTACTTC	TRBJ2-5	NA	TRBV6-2/TRBV6-3	NA
CSATQTGGYTF	TGCAGTGCTACCCAGACCGGGGGCTACACCTTC	TRBJ1-2	NA	TRBV20-1	NA
CASRRGGASYEQYF	TGTGCCAGCCGCCGGGGGGGGGCTTCCTACGAGCAGTACTTC	TRBJ2-7	NA	TRBV2	TRBD2
CASSSPGGYTF	TGTGCCAGTAGCAGCCCAGGCGGCTACACCTTC	TRBJ1-2	NA	TRBV19	NA
CASSLTWTGGANNEQFF	TGTGCCAGCAGCCTAACATGGACAGGGGGCGCAAACAATGAGCAGTTCTTC	TRBJ2-1	NA	TRBV7-8	TRBD1
CASSSRDRNTGELFF	TGTGCCAGCAGCTCCCGGGATAGGAACACCGGGGAGCTGTTTTTT	TRBJ2-2	NA	TRBV9	NA
CASSSAGIEQYF	TGTGCCAGCAGTTCGGCAGGGATAGAGCAGTACTTC	TRBJ2-7	NA	TRBV12-3/TRBV12-4	NA
CASSPDRKAYTF	TGTGCCAGCAGCCCGGACAGAAAGGCCTACACCTTC	TRBJ1-2	NA	TRBV7-6	NA
CASSSPEGGRREQYF	TGTGCCAGCAGTTCCCCGGAGGGGGGGCGACGGGAGCAGTACTTC	TRBJ2-7	NA	TRBV6-2/TRBV6-3	NA
CASSLGQGITTSSGNTIYF	TGTGCCAGCAGCTTGGGACAGGGTATCACTACGAGCTCTGGAAACACCATATATTTT	TRBJ1-3	NA	TRBV7-9	TRBD1
CASSARDRGYTF	TGTGCCAGCAGCGCCCGGGACAGGGGCTACACCTTC	TRBJ1-2	once	TRBV13	TRBD1
CASSQKDKGYGYTF	TGCGCCAGCAGTCAAAAGGACAAAGGCTATGGCTACACCTTC	TRBJ1-2	NA	TRBV23-1	NA
CATSDPGAGDTEAFF	TGTGCCACCAGTGACCCCGGCGCGGGGGACACTGAAGCTTTCTTT	TRBJ1-1	once	TRBV24-1	NA
CASSDAGTDYGYTF	TGTGCCAGCAGTGATGCCGGGACAGACTATGGCTACACCTTC	TRBJ1-2	NA	TRBV6-2/TRBV6-3	TRBD1
CASSSESRDEQFF	TGTGCCAGCTCATCCGAGTCGAGGGATGAGCAGTTCTTC	TRBJ2-1	NA	TRBV18	NA
CASSLVESNYGYTF	TGCGCCAGCAGCTTGGTGGAGTCTAACTATGGCTACACCTTC	TRBJ1-2	NA	TRBV5-1	NA
CASSRLGNEQFF	TGTGCCAGCAGTCGACTAGGGAATGAGCAGTTCTTC	TRBJ2-1	NA	TRBV6-2/TRBV6-3	NA
CAWSVQADYGYTF	TGTGCCTGGAGTGTACAAGCGGACTATGGCTACACCTTC	TRBJ1-2	NA	TRBV30	NA
CASSVSREGYTF	TGTGCCAGCAGCGTTAGTCGGGAGGGCTACACCTTC	TRBJ1-2	NA	TRBV7-9	NA
CASSSPTGVRGYTF	TGTGCCAGCAGTTCACCTACGGGGGTTCGTGGCTACACCTTC	TRBJ1-2	NA	TRBV28	NA
CASSVEGLYNEQFF	TGTGCCAGCAGCGTAGAGGGGCTCTACAATGAGCAGTTCTTC	TRBJ2-1	NA	TRBV9	NA
CASSLSQGKAEAFF	TGTGCCAGCAGCTTAAGCCAGGGGAAGGCTGAAGCTTTCTTT	TRBJ1-1	NA	TRBV7-9	NA
CASSWGQGRNEQFF	TGCGCCAGCAGCTGGGGACAGGGGAGGAATGAGCAGTTCTTC	TRBJ2-1	NA	TRBV5-1	TRBD1
CAISEPDRGIRSGELFF	TGTGCCATCAGTGAGCCCGACAGGGGTATTAGGTCCGGGGAGCTGTTTTTT	TRBJ2-2	NA	TRBV10-3	TRBD1
CASSFRGAGYTF	TGTGCCAGCAGCTTCCGCGGGGCTGGCTACACCTTC	TRBJ1-2	NA	TRBV5-4	NA
CASSVGLIGDYGYTF	TGTGCCAGCAGTGTTGGGTTGATAGGGGACTATGGCTACACCTTC	TRBJ1-2	NA	TRBV6-1	NA
CASSQRTGGYQPQHF	TGTGCCAGCTCACAACGGACAGGGGGGTATCAGCCCCAGCATTTT	TRBJ1-5	NA	TRBV18	TRBD1
CASSITTGGTEAFF	TGTGCCAGCAGCATAACGACAGGGGGCACTGAAGCTTTCTTT	TRBJ1-1	NA	TRBV5-4	TRBD1
CASSNTGTGELFF	TGTGCCAGTAGTAATACAGGGACCGGGGAGCTGTTTTTT	TRBJ2-2	NA	TRBV19	NA
CASSLSGAPYIGYEQYF	TGTGCCAGCAGTTTATCGGGGGCTCCCTATATTGGTTACGAGCAGTACTTC	TRBJ2-7	NA	TRBV27	NA
CASSLFRTGSYEQYF	TGTGCCAGCAGCTTATTTCGGACTGGATCCTACGAGCAGTACTTC	TRBJ2-7	NA	TRBV7-9	NA
CASSIDAGSGNTIYF	TGTGCCAGTAGTATAGATGCCGGGAGCGGAAACACCATATATTTT	TRBJ1-3	few	TRBV19	NA
CASSSHLAGGTTDTQYF	TGTGCCAGCAGCTCTCACTTAGCGGGAGGGACCACAGATACGCAGTATTTT	TRBJ2-3	NA	TRBV7-2	TRBD2
CSVAATGLSYTF	TGCAGCGTCGCCGCGACAGGGCTAAGCTACACCTTC	TRBJ1-2	NA	TRBV29-1	TRBD1
CASSGTGGLNEKLFF	TGTGCCAGCAGCGGAACAGGGGGCCTTAATGAAAAACTGTTTTTT	TRBJ1-4	NA	TRBV7-9	TRBD1
CASSTGQNYGYTF	TGCGCCAGCAGCACCGGACAGAACTATGGCTACACCTTC	TRBJ1-2	NA	TRBV5-1	NA
CASSGRTGWAFF	TGTGCCAGCAGCGGCAGGACAGGGTGGGCTTTCTTT	TRBJ1-1	NA	TRBV5-5	TRBD1
CASSGPSREAFF	TGTGCCAGCAGCGGTCCCTCCCGGGAAGCTTTCTTT	TRBJ1-1	NA	TRBV12-3/TRBV12-4	NA
CASSQVSSNEKLFF	TGCGCCAGCAGCCAAGTTAGCTCTAATGAAAAACTGTTTTTT	TRBJ1-4	NA	TRBV4-1	NA
CATSSPQLAGGDTDTQYF	TGTGCCACCAGCAGCCCCCAACTAGCGGGGGGGGACACAGATACGCAGTATTTT	TRBJ2-3	NA	TRBV15	TRBD2